Sequencing of this T cell receptor beta chain was carried out in a study of blood T cells in healthy people across ages (dated by TCRdb to about 2015). Broadly, across the study: Template switching captured roughly one uniquely barcoded TCR beta cDNA molecule per two T cells in model experiments. To avoid experimental bias, donors of different ages were randomly spread across the sequencing lanes. The study analyzed two additional independent replicas of 1 million unique cDNA reads from the same blood draw for two donors, one aged 18 to 30 and one aged 80 or older. The study measured age-related changes in TCR beta repertoire diversity using deep sequencing normalized with unique cDNA molecular identifiers. The donors were split into four age groups: young (average 16 years), middle-aged (roughly 39), aged (roughly 68) and long-lived (approximately 80).

What the research found in general, with its limitations: Observed TCR beta diversity correlated strongly with the percentage of naive T cells measured by flow cytometry. Conclusive comparison of naive and antigen-experienced compartments was prevented by the profiling of bulk unsorted PBMCs. Observed TCR beta diversity per million T cells fell roughly linearly with age, and a significant reduction was already apparent by age roughly 40. The long-lived group showed more naive CD4+ T cells, fewer expanded clones and increased TCR diversity than the aged group, suggesting age selection. Donor CMV infection status was unknown, potentially confounding age-related changes in expanded clonotypes. Estimates of total diversity based on one million sequenced T cells were considered lower bounds and underestimates.

As concerns this clonotype: This clone's antigen is unknown. Base qualities are missing; no much larger clone stands one base away.

Library construction relied on 5' RACE. The sequencer was an Illumina HiSeq 2500. The second PCR ran for about 6 to 11 cycles and used a J-beta primer mix along with a sample-barcoded 5' primer. A template-switch 5' adaptor carrying 12 random nucleotides introduced a unique molecular identifier onto each TCR beta cDNA molecule. At least 2.5 million CDR3-containing paired-end reads were obtained from each sample. First-strand cDNA synthesis was performed from all RNA using the Mint cDNA synthesis kit, with priming by a TRBC-specific oligonucleotide. Following uracil-DNA glycosylase treatment, all cDNA underwent a first 18-cycle PCR with the universal primers M1SS and BC2_uni_R. In the paper's pipeline: Each sample was normalized by randomly selecting 1 million high-quality reads, each carrying a distinct molecular identifier. Instead of being binned into consensus sequences, reads that shared molecular identifiers were thrown out. MiTCR, with a Q25 quality threshold and the strictest error-elimination algorithm, was used for CDR3 identification, clonotype clustering and error correction. Lower-bound total TCR beta diversity was estimated with a nonparametric unseen species model using Euler transformation. The public reads were quality trimmed at Q25 with fastp and then assembled into clones with MiXCR by TCRdb, keeping productive beta chains. Rows matching on CDR3 protein sequence are summarized as one entry with the most common DNA and genes. The V and J calls reflect TCRdb's pipeline rather than the authors' work. The sample table lists some 290,000 distinct CDR3 sequences, 25% to 30% of them with a count of one. The ten biggest clones cover 29% of the sample.

The roughly 39 donors, aged about 6 to 95 years, were systemically healthy Caucasian individuals from Russia. Each donor gave ten milliliters of peripheral blood, drawn into EDTA-treated Vacutainer tubes. Ficoll-Paque density-gradient centrifugation was used to isolate PBMCs, with at least 7 million obtained per sample. Trizol reagent was used to extract total RNA from PBMCs, with at least 6 micrograms per sample. Naive CD45RAhigh/CD27high T cell percentages were measured by flow cytometry on a PBMC aliquot from every donor. Source material: blood. This receptor was identified in a woman in her 70s in good health.

The CDR3 protein: CSAREGSGSNQPQHF. The nucleotide sequence reads as follows: TGCAGTGCTAGAGAGGGTAGCGGTAGCAATCAGCCCCAGCATTTT. The rearrangement joined TRBV20-1 to TRBJ1-5, with the D gene uncertain. V is pared back by 0 bases and J by 0 bases, with 9 bases lying between the germline termini. From a lookup of the germline V gene (reference sequence), CDR1 and CDR2 are DFQATT and SNEGSKA. The CDR3 contains 15 residues, cysteine and phenylalanine counted. The CDR3 DNA has 45 bases and is translated from base 1.